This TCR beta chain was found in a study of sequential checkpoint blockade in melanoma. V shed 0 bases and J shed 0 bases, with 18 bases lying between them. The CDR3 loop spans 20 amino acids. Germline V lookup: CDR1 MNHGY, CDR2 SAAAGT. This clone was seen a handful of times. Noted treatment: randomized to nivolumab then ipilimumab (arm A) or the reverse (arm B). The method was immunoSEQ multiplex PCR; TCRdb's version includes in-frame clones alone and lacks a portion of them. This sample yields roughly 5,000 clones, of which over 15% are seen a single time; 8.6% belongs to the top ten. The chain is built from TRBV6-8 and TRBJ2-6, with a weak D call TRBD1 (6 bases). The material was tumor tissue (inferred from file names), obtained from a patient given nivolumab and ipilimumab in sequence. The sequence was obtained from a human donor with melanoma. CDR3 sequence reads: CASSYSGAGTSGSGANVLTF. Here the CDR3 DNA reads TGTGCCAGCAGTTACTCGGGAGCCGGGACATCTGGCTCTGGGGCCAACGTCCTGACTTTC.